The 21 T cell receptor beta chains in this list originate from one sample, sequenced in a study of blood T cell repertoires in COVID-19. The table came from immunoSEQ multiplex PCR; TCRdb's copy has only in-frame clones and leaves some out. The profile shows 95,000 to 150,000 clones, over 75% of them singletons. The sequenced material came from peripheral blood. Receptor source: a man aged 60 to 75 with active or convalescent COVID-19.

The CDR3 sequence is CASSGRLAGGNNEQFF. CDR3 nucleotide sequence: TGCGCCAGCAGCGGACGACTAGCGGGAGGGAACAATGAGCAGTTCTTC. The chain uses TRBV4-1 and TRBJ2-1, with 14 bases aligning to TRBD2. The V and J ends lost 5 bases and 5 bases, in that order; junction bases with no gene match: 5. The CDR3 is 16 residues long. Germline values: CDR1 MGHRA, CDR2 YSYEKL.

DNA for the CDR3: TGTGCCAAATCAGGGGGCGCGGGGCAAGAGACCCAGTACTTC. Amino acids: CAKSGGAGQETQYF. The gene calls are TRBV6-5 and TRBJ2-5; TRBD1 agrees at 8 bases. The trim removed 10 bases at V and 2 bases at J, leaving 9 bases unmatched. The CDR3 consists of 14 residues. Germline V gene data show CDR1 as MNHEY and CDR2 as SVGAGI.

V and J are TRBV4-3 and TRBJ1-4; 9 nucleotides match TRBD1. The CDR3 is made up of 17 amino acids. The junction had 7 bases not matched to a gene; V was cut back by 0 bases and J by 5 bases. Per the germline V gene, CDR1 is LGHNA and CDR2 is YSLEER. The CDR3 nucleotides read TGCGCCAGCAGCCAAGAGCGGACAGGGGACCGGAATGAAAAACTGTTTTTT. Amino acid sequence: CASSQERTGDRNEKLFF.

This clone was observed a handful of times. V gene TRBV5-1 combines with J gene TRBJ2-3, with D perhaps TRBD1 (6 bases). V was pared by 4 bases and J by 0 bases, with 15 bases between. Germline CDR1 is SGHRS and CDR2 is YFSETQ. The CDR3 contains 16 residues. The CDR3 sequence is CASSRADSPSTDTQYF. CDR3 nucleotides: TGCGCCAGCAGCCGCGCGGACAGCCCTAGCACAGATACGCAGTATTTT.

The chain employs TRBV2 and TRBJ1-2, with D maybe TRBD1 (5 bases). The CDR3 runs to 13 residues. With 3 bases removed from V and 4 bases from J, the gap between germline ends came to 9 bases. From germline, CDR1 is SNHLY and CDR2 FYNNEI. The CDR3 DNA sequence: TGTGCCAGCAGTGAGGAGGGGAGCTATGGCTACACCTTC. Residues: CASSEEGSYGYTF. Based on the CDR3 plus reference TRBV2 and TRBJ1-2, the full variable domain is EPEVTQTPSHQVTQMGQEVILRCVPISNHLYFYWYRQILGQKVEFLVSFYNNEISEKSEIFDDQFSVERPDGSNFTLKIRSTKLEDSAMYFCASSEEGSYGYTFGSGTRLTVV.

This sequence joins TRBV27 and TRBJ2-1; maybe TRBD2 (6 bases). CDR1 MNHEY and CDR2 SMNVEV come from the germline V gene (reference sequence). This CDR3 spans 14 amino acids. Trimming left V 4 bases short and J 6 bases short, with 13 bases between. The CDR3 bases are TGTGCCAGCAGTTCTCCGGCGGGGAGCAATGAGCAGTTCTTC. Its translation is CASSSPAGSNEQFF.

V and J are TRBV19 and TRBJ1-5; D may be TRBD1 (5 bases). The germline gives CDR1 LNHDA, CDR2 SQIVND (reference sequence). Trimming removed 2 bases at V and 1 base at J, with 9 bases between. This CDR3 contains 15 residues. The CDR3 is CASSISQGSNQPQHF. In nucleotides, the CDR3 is TGTGCCAGTAGTATATCTCAGGGAAGCAATCAGCCCCAGCATTTT.

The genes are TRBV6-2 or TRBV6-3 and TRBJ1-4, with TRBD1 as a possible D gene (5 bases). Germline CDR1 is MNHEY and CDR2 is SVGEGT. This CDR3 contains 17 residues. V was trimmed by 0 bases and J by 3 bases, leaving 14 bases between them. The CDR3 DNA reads TGTGCCAGCAGTTACTCACCCAGGGTGGCAGCTAATGAAAAACTGTTTTTT. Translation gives CASSYSPRVAANEKLFF.

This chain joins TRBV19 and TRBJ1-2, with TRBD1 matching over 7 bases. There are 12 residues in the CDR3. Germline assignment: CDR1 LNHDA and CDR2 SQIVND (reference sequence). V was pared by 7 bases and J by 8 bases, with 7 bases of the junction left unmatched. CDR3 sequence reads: CASKGGLRGYTF. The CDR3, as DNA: TGTGCCAGTAAAGGGGGCTTAAGGGGCTACACCTTC.

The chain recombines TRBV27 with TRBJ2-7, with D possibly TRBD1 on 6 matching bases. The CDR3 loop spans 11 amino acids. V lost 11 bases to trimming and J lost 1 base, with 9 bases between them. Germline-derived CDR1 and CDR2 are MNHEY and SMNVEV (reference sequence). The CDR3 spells CAHGQSYEQYF. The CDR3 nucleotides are TGTGCCCACGGACAGTCCTACGAGCAGTACTTC.

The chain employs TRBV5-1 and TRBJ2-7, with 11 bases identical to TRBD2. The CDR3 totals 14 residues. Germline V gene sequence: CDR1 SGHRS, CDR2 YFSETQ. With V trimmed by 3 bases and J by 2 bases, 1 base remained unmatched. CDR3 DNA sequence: TGCGCCAGCAGCTGGGGACTAGCGGCCTACGAGCAGTACTTC. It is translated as CASSWGLAAYEQYF.

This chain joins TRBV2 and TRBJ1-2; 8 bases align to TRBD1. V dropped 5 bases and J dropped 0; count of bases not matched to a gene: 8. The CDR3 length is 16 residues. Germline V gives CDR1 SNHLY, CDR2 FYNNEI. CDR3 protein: CASSSTRQGTNYGYTF. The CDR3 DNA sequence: TGTGCCAGCAGTTCCACCCGACAGGGGACTAACTATGGCTACACCTTC.

This CDR3 reads CATLRSDIQYF. The DNA of the CDR3 is TGTGCCACCCTTCGCTCGGACATTCAGTACTTC. The chain combines TRBV12-3 or TRBV12-4 with TRBJ2-4; D remains ambiguous. The ends were cut back, 10 bases at V and 8 bases at J, with 12 bases in the middle. This CDR3 contains 11 residues.

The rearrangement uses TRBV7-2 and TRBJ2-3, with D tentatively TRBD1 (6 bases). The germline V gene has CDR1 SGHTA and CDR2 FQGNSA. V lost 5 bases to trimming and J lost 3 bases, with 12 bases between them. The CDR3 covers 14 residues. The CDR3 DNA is TGTGCCAGCAGCCCAGGGGAGATTACAGATACGCAGTATTTT. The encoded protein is CASSPGEITDTQYF.

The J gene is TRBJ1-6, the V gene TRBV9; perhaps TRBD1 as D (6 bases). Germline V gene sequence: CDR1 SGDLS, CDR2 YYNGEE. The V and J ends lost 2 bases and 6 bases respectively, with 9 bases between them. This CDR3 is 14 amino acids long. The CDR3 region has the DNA TGTGCCAGCAGCGTTTGGACAGTTAATTCACCCCTCCACTTT. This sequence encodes CASSVWTVNSPLHF.

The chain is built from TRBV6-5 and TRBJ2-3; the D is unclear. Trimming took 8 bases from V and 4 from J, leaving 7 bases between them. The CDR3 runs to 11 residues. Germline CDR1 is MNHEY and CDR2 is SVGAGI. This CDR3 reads CASVLADTQYF. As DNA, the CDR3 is TGTGCCAGCGTACTCGCAGATACGCAGTATTTT.

The CDR3 region is CASSYRDWYNEQFF. The CDR3 DNA reads as TGTGCCAGCAGTTACCGGGACTGGTACAATGAGCAGTTCTTC. The V call is TRBV27, the J call TRBJ2-1; D may be TRBD2 (6 bases). The CDR3 has 14 amino acids. Trimming removed 4 bases at V and 4 bases at J, with 11 bases between. Germline assignment: CDR1 MNHEY and CDR2 SMNVEV (reference sequence).

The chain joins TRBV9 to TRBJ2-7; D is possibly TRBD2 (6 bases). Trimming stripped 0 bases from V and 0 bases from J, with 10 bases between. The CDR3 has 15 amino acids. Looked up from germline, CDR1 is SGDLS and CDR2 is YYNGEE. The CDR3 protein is CASSVGVTSSYEQYF. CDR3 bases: TGTGCCAGCAGCGTAGGTGTGACTAGCTCCTACGAGCAGTACTTC.

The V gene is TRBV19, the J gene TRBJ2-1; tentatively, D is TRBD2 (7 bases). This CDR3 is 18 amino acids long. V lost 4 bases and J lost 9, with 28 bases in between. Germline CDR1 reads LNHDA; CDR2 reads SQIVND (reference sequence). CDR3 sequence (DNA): TGTGCCAGTAGTAGCCGGGGGGACACCCGAATAGCCTGGGGTGAGCAGTTCTTC. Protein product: CASSSRGDTRIAWGEQFF.

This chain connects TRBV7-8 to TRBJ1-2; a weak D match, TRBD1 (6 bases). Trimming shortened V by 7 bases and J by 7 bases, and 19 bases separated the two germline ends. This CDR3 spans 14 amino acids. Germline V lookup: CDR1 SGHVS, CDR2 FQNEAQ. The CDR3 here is CASTPTRVGGGYTF. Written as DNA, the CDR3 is TGTGCCAGCACCCCCACCAGGGTAGGGGGTGGCTACACCTTC.

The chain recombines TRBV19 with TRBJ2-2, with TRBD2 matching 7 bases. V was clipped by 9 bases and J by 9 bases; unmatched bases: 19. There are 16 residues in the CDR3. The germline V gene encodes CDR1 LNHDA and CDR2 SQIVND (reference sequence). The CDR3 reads CASKEHLPSGSRELFF. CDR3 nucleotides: TGTGCCAGCAAGGAACACCTCCCTAGCGGCAGTAGGGAGCTGTTTTTT.